These T cell receptor beta chains were read from a single sample in a study of PD-1 blockade in mismatch repair-deficient tumors. Repertoires were generated with immunoSEQ multiplex PCR, while TCRdb's copy carries only in-frame clones and drops some. The sample records 38,000 or so clones, approximately 81% being singletons. Sequenced material: peripheral blood, taken less than 95 weeks after starting pembrolizumab. The receptors stem from an adult with mismatch repair-deficient cancer. The CDR3 runs from the conserved cysteine through the conserved F or W. D genes are given only for firm matches. Size tells how often a clone was seen (once, few, many) or the class of an expanded clone, and some rows leave it out.

J,size,V,D,CDR3,DNA
TRBJ1-5,-,TRBV4-1,-,CASSPPGQQPQHF,TGCGCCAGCAGCCCTCCCGGGCAGCAGCCCCAGCATTTT
TRBJ2-3,-,TRBV5-4,-,CASSPQGTDTQYF,TGTGCCAGCAGCCCCCAGGGAACCGATACGCAGTATTTT
TRBJ1-5,few,TRBV4-1,-,CASSPTDYSNQPQHF,TGCGCCAGCAGCCCGACAGATTATAGCAATCAGCCCCAGCATTTT
TRBJ2-7,-,TRBV9,TRBD2,CASSVGPSGNSYEQYF,TGTGCCAGCAGCGTAGGGCCTAGCGGGAACTCCTACGAGCAGTACTTC
TRBJ2-2,-,TRBV5-1,TRBD2,CASSSLAGGTGELFF,TGCGCCAGCAGCTCGCTAGCGGGTGGGACCGGGGAGCTGTTTTTT
TRBJ1-1,-,TRBV2,-,CASHRDDTEAFF,TGTGCCAGCCACAGGGACGACACTGAAGCTTTCTTT
TRBJ2-5,-,TRBV18,TRBD2,CASSPSSGGETQYF,TGTGCCAGCTCACCATCGTCGGGAGGTGAGACCCAGTACTTC
TRBJ1-2,-,TRBV25-1,-,CASSVRSQGSGYTF,TGTGCCAGCAGTGTTAGGAGCCAGGGGAGTGGCTACACCTTC
TRBJ2-7,-,TRBV6-1,-,CASRSTYQGPGQYF,TGTGCCAGCAGGTCGACATATCAGGGTCCCGGGCAGTACTTC
TRBJ2-2,-,TRBV19,TRBD2,CASRQGGAGELFF,TGTGCCAGTAGGCAGGGAGGGGCCGGGGAGCTGTTTTTT
TRBJ2-7,-,TRBV18,-,CASSPSTYEQYF,TGTGCCAGCTCACCTTCCACCTACGAGCAGTACTTC
TRBJ2-1,-,TRBV11-2,-,CASSLDLGVHNEQFF,TGTGCCAGCAGCTTAGATTTGGGGGTCCACAATGAGCAGTTCTTC
TRBJ2-3,once,TRBV5-6,TRBD2,CASSLVGGIGDTQYF,TGTGCCAGCAGCTTGGTGGGAGGGATAGGAGATACGCAGTATTTT
TRBJ1-4,-,TRBV30,-,CALDKTQGFLNEKLFF,TGTGCCCTGGACAAAACGCAGGGGTTCTTGAATGAAAAACTGTTTTTT
TRBJ1-5,-,TRBV18,-,CASSSNDQPQHF,TGTGCCAGCTCATCAAACGATCAGCCCCAGCATTTT
TRBJ2-2,-,TRBV11-2,TRBD2,CASSLSTSGRTGELFF,TGTGCCAGCAGCTTATCTACTAGCGGGAGAACCGGGGAGCTGTTTTTT
TRBJ2-1,-,TRBV5-1,TRBD2,CASSFGLAGGRNEQFF,TGCGCCAGCAGCTTCGGACTAGCGGGAGGGAGGAATGAGCAGTTCTTC
TRBJ2-3,-,TRBV6-5,TRBD1,CASSPGQGRTDTQYF,TGTGCCAGCTCCCCCGGACAGGGGCGGACAGATACGCAGTATTTT
TRBJ1-1,-,TRBV4-3,-,CASSGGGTEAFF,TGCGCCAGCAGTGGAGGAGGCACTGAAGCTTTCTTT
TRBJ2-7,few,TRBV5-1,TRBD2,CASSRAGSPDEQYF,TGCGCCAGCAGCCGAGCGGGAAGTCCTGACGAGCAGTACTTC
TRBJ2-2,-,TRBV5-5,TRBD2,CASSRTSGGGGTGELFF,TGTGCCAGCAGCAGAACTAGCGGGGGCGGGGGCACCGGGGAGCTGTTTTTT
TRBJ2-5,-,TRBV10-2,-,CASSESRGRETQYF,TGCGCCAGCAGTGAGTCCCGGGGCCGAGAGACCCAGTACTTC
TRBJ1-4,-,TRBV5-1,-,CASSPDPAGTATNEKLFF,TGCGCCAGCAGCCCGGACCCGGCGGGGACGGCAACTAATGAAAAACTGTTTTTT
TRBJ1-1,-,TRBV28,-,CASRWGTEAFF,TGTGCCAGCAGATGGGGCACTGAAGCTTTCTTT
TRBJ2-1,-,TRBV11-3,TRBD2,CASSLDGLAGYNEQFF,TGTGCCAGCAGCTTAGACGGCCTAGCGGGATACAATGAGCAGTTCTTC